One sample yielded the 12 T cell receptor beta chains listed below, sequenced in a study of early T cells in non-severe SARS-CoV-2 infection. TCRdb passed the 5' RACE reads through MiXCR, listing each CDR3 protein once. Of over 55,000 distinct CDR3 sequences detected, roughly a tenth appear once; the ten largest clones hold over 0.95%. The specimen sequenced was whole blood. Source of these receptors: an adult who was a healthcare worker with PCR-confirmed SARS-CoV-2 infection or an uninfected control (not recorded which).

This clonotype showed up many times. The J gene is TRBJ1-3, the V gene TRBV12-3 or TRBV12-4; D is undetermined. The CDR3 is 15 residues long. V lost 7 bases and J lost 4, with 17 bases in between. The CDR3 nucleotides read TGTGCCAGCAACACCATACCGTCGAGGGGAAACACCATATATTTT. Protein sequence: CASNTIPSRGNTIYF.

This clonotype was seen ten or more times. The chain carries TRBV12-3 or TRBV12-4 and TRBJ1-6; weak D call: TRBD1 (5 bases). Trimming took off 7 bases at V and 6 bases at J, with 19 bases between the two ends. The CDR3 length is 16 residues. CDR3 bases: TGTGCCAGCACCACCGCAGGGTCCTCACGTAATTCACCCCTCCACTTT. Translating gives CASTTAGSSRNSPLHF.

J is TRBJ2-1 and V is TRBV20-1; 11 bases are shared with TRBD2. V dropped 5 bases and J dropped 8; count of bases not matched to a gene: 11. The CDR3 contains 15 residues. Germline CDR1 is DFQATT and CDR2 is SNEGSKA (reference sequence). The chain's CDR3 is CSAPPSSGGAYEQFF. CDR3 nucleotides: TGCAGTGCTCCCCCAAGTAGCGGGGGGGCTTATGAGCAGTTCTTC.

This clonotype showed up just a few times. This rearrangement joins TRBV13 to TRBJ2-2; 7 bases agree with TRBD1. Per the germline V gene, CDR1 is PRHDT and CDR2 is FYEKMQ (reference sequence). After removal of 2 bases from V and 4 bases from J, the junction contained 4 bases not matched to a gene. The CDR3 covers 15 residues. The CDR3 protein is CASSLRGQSTGELFF. The CDR3 nucleotides are TGTGCCAGCAGCTTAAGGGGGCAAAGCACCGGGGAGCTGTTTTTT.

This clonotype was counted only a few times. V gene TRBV6-1 combines with J gene TRBJ2-7; D possibly matches TRBD1 or TRBD2 (5 bases each). This CDR3 comprises 14 residues. V was clipped by 7 bases and J by 4 bases, with 17 bases between them. Per germline, CDR1 MNHNS and CDR2 SASEGT. In DNA form, the CDR3 reads TGTGCCAGCATTGGGCAGGGACCCAAATACGAGCAGTACGTC. Amino acids: CASIGQGPKYEQYV.

This clonotype showed up many times. This chain joins TRBV3-1 and TRBJ1-2; D remains ambiguous. V was cut by 0 bases and J by 6 bases, with 20 bases left in between. Germline loops: CDR1 LGHDT, CDR2 YNNKEL (reference sequence). The CDR3 extends over 17 amino acids. The CDR3: CASSQDALIMSGHGYTF. CDR3 bases: TGTGCCAGCAGCCAAGACGCCCTCATCATGAGTGGGCATGGCTACACCTTC. The full variable domain, rest sourced from reference TRBV3-1 and TRBJ1-2, is DTAVSQTPKYLVTQMGNDKSIKCEQNLGHDTMYWYKQDSKKFLKIMFSYNNKELIINETVPNRFSPKSPDKAHLNLHINSLELGDSAVYFCASSQDALIMSGHGYTFGSGTRLTVV.

This clonotype has a handful of counts. The chain combines TRBV6-1 with TRBJ1-2, with D maybe TRBD1 (6 bases). The CDR3 is made up of 15 amino acids. CDR1 is MNHNS and CDR2 is SASEGT in the germline V gene. Trimming took 5 bases from V and 0 from J, leaving 13 bases between them. CDR3 protein: CASSYRTETNYGYTF. The CDR3 nucleotides are TGTGCCAGCAGTTACCGGACAGAGACTAACTATGGCTACACCTTC.

The chain employs TRBV7-8 and TRBJ2-7, with TRBD2 matching over 13 bases. The CDR3 is 16 residues long. CDR1 SGHVS and CDR2 FQNEAQ come from the germline V gene. The V segment lost 1 base and the J segment 6 bases; nucleotides outside the gene matches: 6. The chain's CDR3 is CASSLDGLAGVSEQYF. CDR3 nucleotides: TGTGCCAGCAGCTTAGATGGACTAGCGGGAGTGAGCGAGCAGTACTTC.

This clonotype has a count of ten or more. The rearrangement links TRBV10-3 to TRBJ2-7; D uncertain. The germline CDR1 and CDR2 sequences are ENHRY and SYGVKD. CDR3 size: 15 residues. Trimming left V 0 bases short and J 6 bases short, with 15 bases between. Here the CDR3 reads CAISESSLDGGEQYV. CDR3 in DNA: TGTGCCATCAGTGAGTCCTCCCTGGACGGCGGCGAGCAGTACGTC.

Only a few counts were recorded for this clonotype. The chain carries TRBV20-1 and TRBJ2-3; 12 bases fit TRBD2. With 3 bases clipped from V and 4 bases from J, the junction kept 5 bases outside the gene matches. There are 15 residues in the CDR3. Germline-derived CDR1 and CDR2 are DFQATT and SNEGSKA (reference sequence). The CDR3 here is CSARPTSGGSDTQYF. CDR3 nucleotide sequence: TGCAGTGCTAGGCCGACTAGCGGGGGTTCAGATACGCAGTATTTT.

This clonotype was observed a few times. The rearrangement links TRBV30 to TRBJ2-7, with 8 bases aligning to TRBD2. CDR1 GTSNPN and CDR2 SVGIG come from the germline V gene (reference sequence). The V and J ends lost 3 bases and 9 bases, in that order; junction bases with no gene match: 10. This CDR3 is built from 13 residues. CDR3 amino acids: CAWSDGLAGAQYV. DNA of the CDR3: TGTGCCTGGAGCGACGGACTAGCAGGGGCGCAGTACGTC.

The chain joins TRBV3-1 to TRBJ1-3; tentative D call: TRBD1 (5 bases). Germline-derived CDR1 and CDR2 are LGHDT and YNNKEL (reference sequence). The CDR3 totals 16 residues. Trimming removed 0 bases from V and 2 bases from J, with 11 bases in between. CDR3 loop: CASSQERGDPGNTIYF. CDR3 sequence (DNA): TGTGCCAGCAGCCAAGAAAGAGGGGATCCTGGAAACACCATATATTTT.